This TCR beta chain was recovered during a study of blood T cell repertoires in COVID-19. Study background: Acute and convalescent COVID-19 specimens originated in the United States, Italy and Spain. Nucleic acid was either cDNA or gDNA, and it came from T cells, B-cell-depleted T cells, or PBMCs.

CDR1 LGHDT and CDR2 YNNKEL come from the germline V gene (reference sequence). There are 15 residues in the CDR3. V lost 1 base and J lost 3, with 11 bases in between. Per the authors' pipeline: Reference gene primer amplification gave nucleated cell count estimates. Repertoires were generated with immunoSEQ multiplex PCR, while TCRdb's copy carries only in-frame clones and drops some. The V and J calls and clone size were taken over from that table, and D and trimming were inferred from the DNA. The sample holds about 310,000 clones; nearly 90% are singletons and the top ten take around 0.96%. V gene TRBV3-1 (or the pseudogene TRBV3-2) combines with J gene TRBJ2-3; D uncertain. The clonotype comes from a woman in her 40s with COVID-19, enrolled during active disease. The sequencing sample was made of peripheral blood. CDR3 coding DNA: TGTGCCAGCAGCCAAGCGACGAGGAAAACAGATACGCAGTATTTT. Translating it yields CASSQATRKTDTQYF.